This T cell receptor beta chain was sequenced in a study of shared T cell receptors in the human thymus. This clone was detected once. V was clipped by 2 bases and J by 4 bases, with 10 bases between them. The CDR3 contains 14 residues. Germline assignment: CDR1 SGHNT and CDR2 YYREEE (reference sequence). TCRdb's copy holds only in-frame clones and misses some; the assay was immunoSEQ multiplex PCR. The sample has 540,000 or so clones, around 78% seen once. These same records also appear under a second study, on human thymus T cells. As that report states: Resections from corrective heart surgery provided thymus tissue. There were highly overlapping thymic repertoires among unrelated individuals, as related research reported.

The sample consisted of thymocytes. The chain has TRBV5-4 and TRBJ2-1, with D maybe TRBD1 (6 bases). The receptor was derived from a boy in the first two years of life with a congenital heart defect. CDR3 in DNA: TGTGCCAGCAGCTTTAACAGGGAGTACAATGAGCAGTTCTTC. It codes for CASSFNREYNEQFF.